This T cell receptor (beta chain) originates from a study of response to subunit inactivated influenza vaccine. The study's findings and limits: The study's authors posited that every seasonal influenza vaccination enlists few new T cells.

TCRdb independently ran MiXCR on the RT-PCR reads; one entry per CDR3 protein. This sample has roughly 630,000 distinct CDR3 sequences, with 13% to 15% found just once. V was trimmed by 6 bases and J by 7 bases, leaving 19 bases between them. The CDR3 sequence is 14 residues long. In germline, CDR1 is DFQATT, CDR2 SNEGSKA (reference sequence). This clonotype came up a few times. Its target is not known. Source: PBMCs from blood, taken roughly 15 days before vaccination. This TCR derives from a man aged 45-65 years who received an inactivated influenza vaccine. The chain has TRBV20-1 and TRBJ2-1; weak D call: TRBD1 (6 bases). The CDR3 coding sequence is TGCAGTGCAAACGATCCCAGAAGGGGGAATGAGCAGTTCTTC. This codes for CSANDPRRGNEQFF.